The present TCR beta chain was sequenced within a study of CD8+ T cells in alopecia areata. After isolation, RNA underwent reverse transcription to generate cDNA as the sequencing template. Generated by immunoSEQ multiplex PCR, the TCRdb table keeps only in-frame clones and is missing some. The table records tens of thousands of clones, roughly 47% of them present only once. This CDR3 has 12 residues. Per the germline V gene, CDR1 is SQVTM and CDR2 is ANQGSEA. V lost 8 bases and J lost 7, with 17 bases in between. Material: NKG2D-high CD8+ T cells sorted from blood. The genes are TRBV29-1 and TRBJ1-2, with a weak D call TRBD1 (5 bases). The receptor's source is a human donor with alopecia areata. The DNA for the CDR3 is TGCAGCTCCCCGGACAACTTAGGTGGCTACACCTTC. Encoded protein: CSSPDNLGGYTF.